This record looks at one TCR beta chain sequence and its context. This sample stems from a study of OX40 agonist ivuxolimab in advanced cancers. Background on the study: Partial responses were achieved by three patients, one with hepatocellular carcinoma and two with cutaneous melanoma.

The table came from immunoSEQ multiplex PCR; TCRdb's copy has only in-frame clones and leaves some out. The table includes about 26,000 clones, under 80% detected once. The CDR3 loop spans 17 amino acids. V lost 3 bases, J lost 4 bases, and 13 bases stayed unmatched. Looked up from germline, CDR1 is LNHDA and CDR2 is SQIVND (reference sequence). The receptor was isolated from an adult with an advanced solid tumor such as melanoma, head and neck, liver or kidney cancer. Material: CD4+ or CD8+ T cells sorted from blood, obtained in a trial of the OX40 agonist ivuxolimab. The V call is TRBV19, the J call TRBJ1-2, with 8 bases aligning to TRBD1. CDR3 coding DNA: TGTGCCAGTAGTATGCGGTTGGGACAGGTGCGCCGCTATGGCTACACCTTC. Translated: CASSMRLGQVRRYGYTF.